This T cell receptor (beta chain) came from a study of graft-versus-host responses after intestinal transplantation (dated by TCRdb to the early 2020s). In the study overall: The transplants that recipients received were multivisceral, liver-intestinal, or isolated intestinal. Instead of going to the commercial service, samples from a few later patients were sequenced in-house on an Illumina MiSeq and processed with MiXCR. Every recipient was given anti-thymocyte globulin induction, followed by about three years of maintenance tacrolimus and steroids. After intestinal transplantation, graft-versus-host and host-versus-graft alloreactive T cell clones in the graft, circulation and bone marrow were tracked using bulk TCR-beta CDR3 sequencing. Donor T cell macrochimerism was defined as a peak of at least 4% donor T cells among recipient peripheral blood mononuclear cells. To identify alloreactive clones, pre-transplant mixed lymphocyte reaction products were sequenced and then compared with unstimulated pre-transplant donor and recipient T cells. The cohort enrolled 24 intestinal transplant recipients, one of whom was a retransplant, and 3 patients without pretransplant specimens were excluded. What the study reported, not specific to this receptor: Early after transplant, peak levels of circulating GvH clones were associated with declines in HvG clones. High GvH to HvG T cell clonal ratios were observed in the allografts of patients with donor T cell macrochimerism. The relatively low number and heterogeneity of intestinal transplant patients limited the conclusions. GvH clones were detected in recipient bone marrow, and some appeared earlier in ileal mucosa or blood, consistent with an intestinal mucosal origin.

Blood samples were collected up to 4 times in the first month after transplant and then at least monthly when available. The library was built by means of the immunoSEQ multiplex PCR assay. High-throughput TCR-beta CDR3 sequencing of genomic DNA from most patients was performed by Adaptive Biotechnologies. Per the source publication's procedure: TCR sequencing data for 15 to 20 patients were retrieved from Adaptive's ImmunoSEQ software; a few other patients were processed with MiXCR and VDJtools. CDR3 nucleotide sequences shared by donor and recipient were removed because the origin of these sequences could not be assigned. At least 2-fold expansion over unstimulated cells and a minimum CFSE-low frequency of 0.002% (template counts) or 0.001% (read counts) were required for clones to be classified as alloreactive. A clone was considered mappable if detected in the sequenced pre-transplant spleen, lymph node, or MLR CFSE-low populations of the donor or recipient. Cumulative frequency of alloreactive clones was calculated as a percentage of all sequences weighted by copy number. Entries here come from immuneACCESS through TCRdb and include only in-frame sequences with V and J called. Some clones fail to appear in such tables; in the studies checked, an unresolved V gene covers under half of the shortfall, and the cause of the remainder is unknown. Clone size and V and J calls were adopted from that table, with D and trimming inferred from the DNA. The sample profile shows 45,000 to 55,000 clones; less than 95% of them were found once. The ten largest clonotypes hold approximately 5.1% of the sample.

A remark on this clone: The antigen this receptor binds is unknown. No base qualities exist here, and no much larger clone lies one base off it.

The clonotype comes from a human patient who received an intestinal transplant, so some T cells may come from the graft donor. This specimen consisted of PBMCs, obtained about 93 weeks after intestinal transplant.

The CDR3 loop reads CASSRLAYEQYF. The DNA reads TGTGCCAGCAGCCGGCTGGCCTACGAGCAGTACTTC. Recombination joined TRBV5-6 with TRBJ2-7; a confident D gene designation cannot be given. V gives up 4 bases and J gives up 2 bases, and the segment between their germline ends measures 7 bases. Including the terminal cysteine and phenylalanine, the CDR3 comprises 12 residues. Only CDR3 DNA is held: 36 bases, read in frame from base 1. CDR1 and CDR2 are drawn from the germline V gene: SGHDT, YYEEEE.